The TCR beta chain under discussion was sequenced for a study of T-cell reconstitution after alpha-beta-depleted transplantation in children. This clonotype was counted ten times or more. A clone one base away is much larger, so this may be a read error. Unique molecular identifiers were built into the TCRbeta library. TCRdb called the PCR reads again in MiXCR, with one record for every CDR3 protein. The repertoire holds hundreds of thousands of distinct CDR3 sequences, with over 10% as singletons. Germline-derived CDR1 and CDR2 are SGHTA and FQGTGA. CDR3 length equals 15 residues. This chain connects TRBV7-3 to TRBJ2-3; 12 bases fit TRBD2. The receptor's source is a girl aged 2-10 years with congenital amegakaryocytic thrombocytopenia, due to receive a stem cell transplant. This specimen was PBMCs, taken before TCRalphabeta/CD19-depleted stem cell transplant. Here the CDR3 reads CASSSTSGSRDTQYF. The CDR3, as DNA: TGTGCCAGCAGCTCGACTAGCGGGAGCAGAGATACGCAGTATTTT. Full variable domain (outside the CDR3, taken from reference TRBV7-3 and TRBJ2-3): GAGVSQTPSNKVTEKGKYVELRCDPISGHTALYWYRQSLGQGPEFLIYFQGTGAADDSGLPNDRFFAVRPEGSVSTLKIQRTERGDSAVYLCASSSTSGSRDTQYFGPGTRLTVL.